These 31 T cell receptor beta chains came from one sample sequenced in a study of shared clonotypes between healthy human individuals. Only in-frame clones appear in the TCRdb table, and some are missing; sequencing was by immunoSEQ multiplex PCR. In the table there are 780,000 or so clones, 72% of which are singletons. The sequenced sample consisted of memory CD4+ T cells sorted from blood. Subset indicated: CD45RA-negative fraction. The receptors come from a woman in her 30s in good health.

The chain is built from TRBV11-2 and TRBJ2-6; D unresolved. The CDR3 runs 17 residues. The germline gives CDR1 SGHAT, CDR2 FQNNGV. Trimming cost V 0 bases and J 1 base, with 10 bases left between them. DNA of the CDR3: TGTGCCAGCAGCTTAGAACTCTGGGTTTCTGGGGCCAACGTCCTGACTTTC. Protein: CASSLELWVSGANVLTF.

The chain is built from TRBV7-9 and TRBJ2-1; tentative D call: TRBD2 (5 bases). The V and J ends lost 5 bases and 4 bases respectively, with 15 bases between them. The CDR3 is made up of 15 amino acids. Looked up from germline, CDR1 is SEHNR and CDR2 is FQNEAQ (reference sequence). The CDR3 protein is CASSLRTGSYNEQFF. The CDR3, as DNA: TGTGCCAGCAGCCTACGTACGGGGTCGTACAATGAGCAGTTCTTC.

Here the CDR3 reads CASSGGQGAINEQFF. CDR3 DNA sequence: TGTGCCAGCAGTGGAGGACAGGGGGCGATTAATGAGCAGTTCTTC. V usage is TRBV6-5 and J usage is TRBJ2-1; TRBD1 matches at 11 bases. This CDR3 region has 15 residues. The germline gives CDR1 MNHEY, CDR2 SVGAGI. The V and J ends lost 5 bases and 7 bases, in that order; junction bases with no gene match: 7.

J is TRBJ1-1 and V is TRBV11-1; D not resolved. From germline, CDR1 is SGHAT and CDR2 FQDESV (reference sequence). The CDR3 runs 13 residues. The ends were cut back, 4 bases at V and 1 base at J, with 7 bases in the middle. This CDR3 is CASSSMPNTEAFF. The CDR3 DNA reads TGTGCCAGCAGCTCCATGCCGAACACTGAAGCTTTCTTT.

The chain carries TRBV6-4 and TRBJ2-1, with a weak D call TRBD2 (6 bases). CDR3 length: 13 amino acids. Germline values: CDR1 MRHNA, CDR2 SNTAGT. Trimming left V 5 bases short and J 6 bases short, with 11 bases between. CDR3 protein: CASSQNSGNEQFF. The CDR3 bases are TGTGCCAGCAGTCAGAATAGCGGCAATGAGCAGTTCTTC.

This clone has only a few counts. The CDR3 region has the DNA TGCGCCAGCAGCCAAGTCGTTCTGGGGGCAGGGGGAACAGATACGCAGTATTTT. Protein sequence: CASSQVVLGAGGTDTQYF. The chain carries TRBV4-1 and TRBJ2-3; the match to TRBD1 covers 7 bases. Trimming took 1 base from V and 3 from J; bases not matched to a gene: 13. The length of the CDR3 is 18 residues. Germline CDR1 and CDR2: MGHRA and YSYEKL.

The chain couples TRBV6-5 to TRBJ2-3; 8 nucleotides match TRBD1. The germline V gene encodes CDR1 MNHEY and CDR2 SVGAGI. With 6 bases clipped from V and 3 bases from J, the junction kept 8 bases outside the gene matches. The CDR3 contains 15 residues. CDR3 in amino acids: CASSRGQETTDTQYF. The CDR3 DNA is TGTGCCAGCAGCCGGGGACAGGAAACGACAGATACGCAGTATTTT.

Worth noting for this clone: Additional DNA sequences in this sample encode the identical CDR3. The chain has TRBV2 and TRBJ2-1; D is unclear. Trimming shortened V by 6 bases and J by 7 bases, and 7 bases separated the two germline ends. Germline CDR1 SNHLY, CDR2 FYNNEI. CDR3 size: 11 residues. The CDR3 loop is CASRGYNEQFF. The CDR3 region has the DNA TGTGCCAGCAGAGGGTATAATGAGCAGTTCTTC.

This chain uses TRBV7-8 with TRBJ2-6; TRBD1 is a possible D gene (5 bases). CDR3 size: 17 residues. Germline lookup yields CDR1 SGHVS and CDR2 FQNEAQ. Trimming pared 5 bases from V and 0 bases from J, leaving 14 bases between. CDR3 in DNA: TGTGCCAGCAGCGGGGCCCGATGGGGCTCTGGGGCCAACGTCCTGACTTTC. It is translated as CASSGARWGSGANVLTF.

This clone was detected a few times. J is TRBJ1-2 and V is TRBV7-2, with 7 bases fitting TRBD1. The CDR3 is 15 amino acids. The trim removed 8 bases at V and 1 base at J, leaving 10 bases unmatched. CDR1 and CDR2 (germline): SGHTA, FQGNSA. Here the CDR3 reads CASAVSGTDNYGYTF. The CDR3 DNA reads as TGTGCCAGCGCGGTATCCGGGACAGATAACTATGGCTACACCTTC. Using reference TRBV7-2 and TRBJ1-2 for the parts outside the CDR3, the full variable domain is GAGVSQSPSNKVTEKGKDVELRCDPISGHTALYWYRQSLGQGLEFLIYFQGNSAPDKSGLPSDRFSAERTGGSVSTLTIQRTQQEDSAVYLCASAVSGTDNYGYTFGSGTRLTVV.

The CDR3 spells CASSQDLPAGELFF. The CDR3 region has the DNA TGTGCCAGCAGCCAAGATCTCCCAGCCGGGGAGCTGTTTTTT. The chain carries TRBV5-4 and TRBJ2-2; D is ambiguous. The V gene lost 4 bases and the J gene lost 6 bases, with 13 bases spanning the gap. Germline CDR1 is SGHNT and CDR2 is YYREEE (reference sequence). The CDR3 extends over 14 amino acids.

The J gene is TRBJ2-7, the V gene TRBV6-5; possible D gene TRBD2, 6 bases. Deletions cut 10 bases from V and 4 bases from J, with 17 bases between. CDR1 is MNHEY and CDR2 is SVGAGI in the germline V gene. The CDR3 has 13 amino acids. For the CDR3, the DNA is TGTGCCATCACTCGCGGGAAGGGGTACGAGCAGTACTTC. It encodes CAITRGKGYEQYF.

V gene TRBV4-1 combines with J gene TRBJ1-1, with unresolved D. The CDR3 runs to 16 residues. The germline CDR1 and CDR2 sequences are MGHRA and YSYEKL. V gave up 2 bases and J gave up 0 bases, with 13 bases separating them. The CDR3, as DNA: TGCGCCAGCAGCCAAAGACCCCACAGAGTGAACACTGAAGCTTTCTTT. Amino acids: CASSQRPHRVNTEAFF.

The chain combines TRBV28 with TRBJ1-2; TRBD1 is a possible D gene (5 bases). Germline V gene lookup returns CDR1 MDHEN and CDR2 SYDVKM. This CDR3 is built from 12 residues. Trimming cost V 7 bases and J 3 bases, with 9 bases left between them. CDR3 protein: CASKGLDYGYTF. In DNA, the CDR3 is TGTGCCAGCAAGGGGCTGGACTATGGCTACACCTTC.

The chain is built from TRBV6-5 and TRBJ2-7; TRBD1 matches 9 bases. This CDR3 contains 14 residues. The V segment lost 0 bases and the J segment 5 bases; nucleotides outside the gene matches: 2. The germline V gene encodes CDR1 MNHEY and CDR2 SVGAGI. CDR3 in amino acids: CASSYSGQGNEQYF. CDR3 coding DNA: TGTGCCAGCAGTTACTCGGGACAGGGAAACGAGCAGTACTTC.

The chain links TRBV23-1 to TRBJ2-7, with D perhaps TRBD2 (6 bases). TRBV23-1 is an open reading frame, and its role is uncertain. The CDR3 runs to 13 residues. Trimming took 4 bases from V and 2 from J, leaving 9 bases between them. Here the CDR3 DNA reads TGCGCCAGCAGTCCGGGACTTCCCTACGAGCAGTACTTC. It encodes CASSPGLPYEQYF.

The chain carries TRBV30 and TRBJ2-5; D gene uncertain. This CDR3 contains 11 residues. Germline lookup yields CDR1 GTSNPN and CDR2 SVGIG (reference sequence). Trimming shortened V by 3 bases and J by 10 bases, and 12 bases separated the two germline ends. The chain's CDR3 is CAWRNGPIQYF. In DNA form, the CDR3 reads TGTGCCTGGAGAAACGGACCGATCCAGTACTTC.

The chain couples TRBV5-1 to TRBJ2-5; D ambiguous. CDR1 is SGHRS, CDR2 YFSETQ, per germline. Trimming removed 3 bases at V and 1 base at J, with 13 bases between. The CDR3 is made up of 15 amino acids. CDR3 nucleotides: TGCGCCAGCAGCTCCCGGGCAGTTCTCCAAGAGACCCAGTACTTC. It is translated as CASSSRAVLQETQYF. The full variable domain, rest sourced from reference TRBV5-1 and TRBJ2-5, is KAGVTQTPRYLIKTRGQQVTLSCSPISGHRSVSWYQQTPGQGLQFLFEYFSETQRNKGNFPGRFSGRQFSNSRSEMNVSTLELGDSALYLCASSSRAVLQETQYFGPGTRLLVL.

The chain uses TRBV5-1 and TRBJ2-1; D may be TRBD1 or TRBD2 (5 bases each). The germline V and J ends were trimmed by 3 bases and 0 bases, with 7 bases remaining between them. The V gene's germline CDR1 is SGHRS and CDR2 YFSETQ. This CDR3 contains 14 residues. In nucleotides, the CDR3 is TGCGCCAGCAGCTGGGACGTCTCCTACAATGAGCAGTTCTTC. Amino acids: CASSWDVSYNEQFF.

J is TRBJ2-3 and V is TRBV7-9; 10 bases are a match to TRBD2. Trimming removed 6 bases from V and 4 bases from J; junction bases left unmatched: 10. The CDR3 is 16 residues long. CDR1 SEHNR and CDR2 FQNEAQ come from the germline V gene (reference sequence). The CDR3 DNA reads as TGTGCCAGCAGACCGTATAGCGGGAGGCTCTCAGATACGCAGTATTTT. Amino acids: CASRPYSGRLSDTQYF.

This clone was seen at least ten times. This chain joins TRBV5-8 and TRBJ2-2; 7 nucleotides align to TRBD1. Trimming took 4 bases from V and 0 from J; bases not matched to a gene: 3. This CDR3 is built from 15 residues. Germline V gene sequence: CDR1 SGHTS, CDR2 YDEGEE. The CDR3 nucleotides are TGTGCCAGCAGCGACGGGACAGCGAACACCGGGGAGCTGTTTTTT. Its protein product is CASSDGTANTGELFF.

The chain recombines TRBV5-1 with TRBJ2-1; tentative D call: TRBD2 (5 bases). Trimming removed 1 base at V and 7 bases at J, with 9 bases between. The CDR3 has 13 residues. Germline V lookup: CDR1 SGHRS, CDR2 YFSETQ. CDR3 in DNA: TGCGCCAGCAGCTTGCGGAGCGGTAATGAGCAGTTCTTC. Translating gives CASSLRSGNEQFF.

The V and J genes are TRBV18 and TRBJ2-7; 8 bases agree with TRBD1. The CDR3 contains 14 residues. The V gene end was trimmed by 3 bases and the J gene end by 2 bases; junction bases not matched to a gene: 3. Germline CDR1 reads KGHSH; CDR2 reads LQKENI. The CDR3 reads CASSPLQGAYEQYF. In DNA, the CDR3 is TGTGCCAGCTCACCGCTACAGGGGGCCTACGAGCAGTACTTC.

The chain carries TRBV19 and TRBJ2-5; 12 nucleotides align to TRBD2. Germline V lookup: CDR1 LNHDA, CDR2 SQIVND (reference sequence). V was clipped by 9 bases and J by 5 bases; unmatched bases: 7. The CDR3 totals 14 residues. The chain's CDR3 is CASTSSGRVETQYF. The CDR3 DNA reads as TGTGCCAGCACCTCTAGCGGGAGGGTGGAGACCCAGTACTTC.

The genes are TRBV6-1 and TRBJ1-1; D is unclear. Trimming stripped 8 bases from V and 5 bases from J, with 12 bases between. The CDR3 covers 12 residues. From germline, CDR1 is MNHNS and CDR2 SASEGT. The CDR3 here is CASGREGTEAFF. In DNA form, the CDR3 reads TGTGCCAGCGGTCGGGAGGGAACTGAAGCTTTCTTT.

DNA for the CDR3: TGTGCCACCAGCAGTCCTCGGGGACCTTATGGCTACACCTTC. The encoded protein is CATSSPRGPYGYTF. The chain couples TRBV15 to TRBJ1-2; perhaps TRBD1 as D (5 bases). The CDR3 sequence is 14 residues long. V was pared by 3 bases and J by 5 bases, with 13 bases between. The V gene's germline CDR1 is LNHNV and CDR2 YYDKDF (reference sequence).

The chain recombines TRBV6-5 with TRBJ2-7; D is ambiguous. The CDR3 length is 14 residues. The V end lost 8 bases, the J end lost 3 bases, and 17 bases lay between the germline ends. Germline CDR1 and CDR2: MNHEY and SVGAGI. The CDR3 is CASSGDILYYEQYF. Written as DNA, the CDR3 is TGTGCCAGCTCCGGAGATATACTATACTACGAGCAGTACTTC.

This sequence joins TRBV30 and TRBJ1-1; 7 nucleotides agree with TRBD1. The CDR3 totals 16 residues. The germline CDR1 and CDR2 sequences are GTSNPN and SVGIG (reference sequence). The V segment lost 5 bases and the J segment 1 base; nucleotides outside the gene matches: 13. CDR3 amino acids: CAWGGTRDSQNTEAFF. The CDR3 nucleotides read TGTGCCTGGGGGGGGACACGGGACAGCCAGAACACTGAAGCTTTCTTT.

The CDR3 sequence: CASKSGPGREQYF. The CDR3, as DNA: TGTGCCAGCAAATCGGGTCCGGGGCGCGAGCAGTACTTC. V and J are TRBV6-5 and TRBJ2-7, with D tentatively TRBD1 or TRBD2 (5 bases each). Looked up from germline, CDR1 is MNHEY and CDR2 is SVGAGI. V shed 7 bases and J shed 6 bases, with 16 bases lying between them. This CDR3 is built from 13 residues.

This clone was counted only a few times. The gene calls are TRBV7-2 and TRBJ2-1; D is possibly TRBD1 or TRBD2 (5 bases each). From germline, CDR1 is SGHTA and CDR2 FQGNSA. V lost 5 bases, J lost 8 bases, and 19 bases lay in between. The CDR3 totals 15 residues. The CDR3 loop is CASSRNTGLGHEQFF. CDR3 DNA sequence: TGTGCCAGCAGCCGGAATACGGGGTTGGGGCATGAGCAGTTCTTC.

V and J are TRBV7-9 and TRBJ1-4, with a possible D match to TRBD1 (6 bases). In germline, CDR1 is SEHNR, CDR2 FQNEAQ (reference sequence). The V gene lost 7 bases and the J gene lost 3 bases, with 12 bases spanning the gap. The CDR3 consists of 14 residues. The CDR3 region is CASTPAGANEKLFF. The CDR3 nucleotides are TGTGCCAGCACCCCGGCAGGGGCTAATGAAAAACTGTTTTTT.